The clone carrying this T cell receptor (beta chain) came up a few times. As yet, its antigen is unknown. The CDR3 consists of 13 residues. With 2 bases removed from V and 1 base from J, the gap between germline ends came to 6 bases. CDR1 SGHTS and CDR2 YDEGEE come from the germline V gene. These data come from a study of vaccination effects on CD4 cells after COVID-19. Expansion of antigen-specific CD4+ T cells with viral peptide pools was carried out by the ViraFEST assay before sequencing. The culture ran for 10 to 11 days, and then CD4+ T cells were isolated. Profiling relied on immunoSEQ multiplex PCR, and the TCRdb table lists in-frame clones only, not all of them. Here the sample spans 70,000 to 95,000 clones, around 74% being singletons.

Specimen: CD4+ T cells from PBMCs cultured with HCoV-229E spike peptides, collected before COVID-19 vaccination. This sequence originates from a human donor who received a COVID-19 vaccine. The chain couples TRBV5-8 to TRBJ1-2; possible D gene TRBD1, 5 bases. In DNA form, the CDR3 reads TGTGCCAGCAGCTTCGACAGTAACTATGGCTACACCTTC. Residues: CASSFDSNYGYTF.